The next 17 T cell receptor beta chains were all read from a single sample in a study of T-cell reconstitution after alpha-beta-depleted transplantation in children. Unique molecular identifiers were used to barcode this TCRbeta library. TCRdb processed the PCR reads anew with MiXCR; each CDR3 protein has one entry. The data show some 200,000 distinct CDR3 sequences, 7.5% to 9.5% seen once. This material consisted of PBMCs, mostly from graft donor cells, taken 360 days after TCRalphabeta/CD19-depleted stem cell transplant. The receptors come from a male patient aged 2-15 years who had a stem cell transplant for acute myeloid leukemia, so the T cells may come from the graft donor.

Ten or more counts support this clonotype. The rearrangement links TRBV5-1 to TRBJ2-7; D gene ambiguous. This CDR3 has 18 amino acids. The V gene lost 0 bases and the J gene lost 3 bases, with 22 bases spanning the gap. The germline V gene encodes CDR1 SGHRS and CDR2 YFSETQ. CDR3 region: CASSLALGKGGTVYEQYF. In DNA, the CDR3 is TGCGCCAGCAGCTTGGCCCTGGGTAAGGGCGGTACGGTCTACGAGCAGTACTTC.

For the CDR3, the DNA is TGTGCCATCAGTCTCTTCGTCTCCCCCTACGAGCAGTACTTC. This sequence encodes CAISLFVSPYEQYF. The rearrangement links TRBV10-3 to TRBJ2-7; D remains ambiguous. The CDR3 extends over 14 amino acids. The germline V gene has CDR1 ENHRY and CDR2 SYGVKD. The V end lost 5 bases, the J end lost 2 bases, and 13 bases lay between the germline ends.

The chain is built from TRBV12-3 or TRBV12-4 and TRBJ2-7, with D maybe TRBD1 (6 bases). The CDR3 consists of 16 residues. V was trimmed by 5 bases and J by 0 bases, leaving 17 bases between them. The chain's CDR3 is CASSEGGPLSSYEQYF. The CDR3 bases are TGTGCCAGCAGTGAAGGGGGTCCTCTGAGCTCCTACGAGCAGTACTTC.

This clonotype has ten or more counts. The rearrangement links TRBV29-1 to TRBJ2-3, with 11 bases matching TRBD1. The CDR3 totals 15 residues. Germline loops: CDR1 SQVTM, CDR2 ANQGSEA. The V and J ends lost 4 bases and 3 bases, in that order; junction bases with no gene match: 6. The CDR3 region is CSVGGQGAWTDTQYF. DNA of the CDR3: TGCAGCGTTGGCGGACAGGGGGCCTGGACAGATACGCAGTATTTT.

This chain joins TRBV20-1 and TRBJ2-4, with D perhaps matching TRBD2 (5 bases). The V gene's germline CDR1 is DFQATT and CDR2 SNEGSKA (reference sequence). This CDR3 region has 13 residues. Trimming removed 8 bases from V and 3 bases from J, with 14 bases in between. CDR3 protein: CSPLERSKNIQYF. The CDR3 DNA is TGCAGTCCATTGGAGCGGAGCAAAAACATTCAGTACTTC.

This clonotype was detected ten times or more. The genes are TRBV18 and TRBJ2-5; tentatively, D is TRBD1 (5 bases). This CDR3 has 12 residues. The V gene lost 5 bases and the J gene lost 2 bases, with 6 bases spanning the gap. The germline V gene has CDR1 KGHSH and CDR2 LQKENI. The DNA for the CDR3 is TGTGCCAGCTCAAGACAGCAAGAGACCCAGTACTTC. It is translated as CASSRQQETQYF.

This clonotype was seen repeatedly, ten times or more. J is TRBJ2-7 and V is TRBV29-1; a possible D gene is TRBD2 (5 bases). With 4 bases removed from V and 1 base from J, the gap between germline ends came to 17 bases. This CDR3 comprises 15 residues. Germline assignment: CDR1 SQVTM and CDR2 ANQGSEA. The CDR3 DNA reads TGCAGCGTTGTCTACGAGACTAAGAAGTCCTACGAGCAGTACTTC. This encodes CSVVYETKKSYEQYF.

This clonotype appeared many times. The rearrangement links TRBV29-1 to TRBJ1-2; a possible D gene is TRBD1 (5 bases). The CDR3 runs 14 residues. Germline V gene data show CDR1 as SQVTM and CDR2 as ANQGSEA. The V end was cut by 6 bases, the J end by 8 bases, with 22 bases between. Written as DNA, the CDR3 is TGCAGCGTACTAACAATTCAGGGCGGAGGCGGCTACACCTTC. Translation gives CSVLTIQGGGGYTF.

The rearrangement joins TRBV7-9 to TRBJ2-2, with a weak D call TRBD1 (6 bases). The V and J ends lost 11 bases and 6 bases respectively, with 19 bases between them. This CDR3 contains 14 residues. Germline V gives CDR1 SEHNR, CDR2 FQNEAQ (reference sequence). CDR3 protein: CAGGTFRGAGELFF. CDR3 in DNA: TGTGCCGGAGGAACCTTCAGGGGTGCCGGGGAGCTGTTTTTT.

In this sample, this clonotype turned up a few times. The chain couples TRBV5-1 to TRBJ2-3; no firm D call. The germline gives CDR1 SGHRS, CDR2 YFSETQ. Trimming removed 0 bases from V and 0 bases from J, with 11 bases in between. The CDR3 has 16 residues. The CDR3 region is CASSLAPLLSTDTQYF. CDR3 in DNA: TGCGCCAGCAGCTTGGCCCCCCTCCTAAGCACAGATACGCAGTATTTT.

This chain uses TRBV7-6 with TRBJ2-7; D is undetermined. V was trimmed by 4 bases and J by 7 bases, leaving 14 bases between them. Germline V gene data show CDR1 as SGHVS and CDR2 as FNYEAQ. This CDR3 spans 13 amino acids. CDR3 DNA sequence: TGTGCCAGCAGCTCGTTGACCACGCGGGAGCAGTACTTC. Its protein product is CASSSLTTREQYF. The full variable domain, with the rest looked up from reference TRBV7-6 and TRBJ2-7, is GAGVSQSPRYKVTKRGQDVALRCDPISGHVSLYWYRQALGQGPEFLTYFNYEAQQDKSGLPNDRFSAERPEGSISTLTIQRTEQRDSAMYRCASSSLTTREQYFGPGTRLTVT.

In its sample, this clonotype was seen a few times. This chain joins TRBV5-1 and TRBJ2-1; possibly TRBD1 for D (7 bases). CDR1 and CDR2 from the germline V gene are SGHRS and YFSETQ. The length of the CDR3 is 14 residues. The V and J ends lost 4 bases and 5 bases respectively, with 13 bases between them. The CDR3 loop reads CASSLRGVDNEQFF. CDR3 DNA: TGCGCCAGCAGCCTCAGGGGGGTGGACAATGAGCAGTTCTTC.

V gene TRBV7-2 combines with J gene TRBJ2-7, with 9 positions matching TRBD1. CDR3 size: 16 residues. Germline V gives CDR1 SGHTA, CDR2 FQGNSA. Unmatched junction bases numbered 13, after V lost 5 bases and J lost 5 bases. The CDR3 protein is CASSPITGTGFDEQYF. The CDR3 DNA is TGTGCCAGCAGCCCGATAACCGGGACAGGGTTCGACGAGCAGTACTTC.

This clonotype was picked up a small number of times. The chain recombines TRBV29-1 with TRBJ2-3, with 13 bases lining up with TRBD2. V gave up 4 bases and J gave up 2 bases; unmatched junction bases: 3. Germline lookup yields CDR1 SQVTM and CDR2 ANQGSEA. The CDR3 spans 15 residues. CDR3 DNA: TGCAGCGTTGGGGGACTAGCGGGGACCACAGATACGCAGTATTTT. Encoded protein: CSVGGLAGTTDTQYF.

This clonotype was recorded many times. V and J are TRBV7-6 and TRBJ2-1; D is perhaps TRBD1 (6 bases). This CDR3 is built from 15 residues. From germline, CDR1 is SGHVS and CDR2 FNYEAQ. Between the trimmed V and J ends, which lost 5 bases and 1 base, there was a span of 12 bases. DNA for the CDR3: TGTGCCAGCAGCCCAGGGGCTCCTTCCTACAATGAGCAGTTCTTC. Amino acids: CASSPGAPSYNEQFF.

This clonotype appeared a few times. The V and J genes are TRBV7-2 and TRBJ2-2; D is perhaps TRBD2 (6 bases). The CDR3 runs 17 residues. Trimming shortened V by 0 bases and J by 4 bases, and 15 bases separated the two germline ends. The germline gives CDR1 SGHTA, CDR2 FQGNSA. The CDR3 coding sequence is TGTGCCAGCAGCTTAGCCCCGACTAGTTTGGTCACCGGGGAGCTGTTTTTT. Translating gives CASSLAPTSLVTGELFF.

This clonotype occurred many times. This chain links TRBV7-9 with TRBJ1-5, with 7 bases that match TRBD1. The V gene end was trimmed by 5 bases and the J gene end by 5 bases; junction bases not matched to a gene: 9. Germline-derived CDR1 and CDR2 are SEHNR and FQNEAQ (reference sequence). The CDR3 covers 15 residues. The DNA for the CDR3 is TGTGCCAGCAGCCCTTATGGGGGGACAGATCAGCCCCAGCATTTT. It codes for CASSPYGGTDQPQHF. The whole variable domain, remainder taken from reference TRBV7-9 and TRBJ1-5, is DTGVSQNPRHKITKRGQNVTFRCDPISEHNRLYWYRQTLGQGPEFLTYFQNEAQLEKSRLLSDRFSAERPKGSFSTLEIQRTEQGDSAMYLCASSPYGGTDQPQHFGDGTRLSIL.